The entry below gives a single T cell receptor (beta chain) sequence along with its context. The antigen is not known. The read terminates 3 residues ahead of where the CDR3 ends, so the germline J gene completes it. This CDR3 has 15 residues. Germline V lookup: CDR1 MDHEN, CDR2 SYDVKM. The V and J ends lost 4 bases and 7 bases respectively, with 16 bases between them. The record originates from a study of T cells in women clearing cervical HPV infection. About the research overall: Cases' blood sampling followed lesion detection by median approximately 140 days (90 to 200). General study results and limits: Repertoire richness, not evenness, was significantly elevated in CIN3+ cases versus controls. Each sample's T-cell count was unknown, possibly confounding richness.

Repertoires were generated with immunoSEQ multiplex PCR, while TCRdb's copy carries only in-frame clones and drops some. This listing includes roughly 45,000 clones. The source of this sequence is a woman aged 18 to 75 with a cervical HPV16 infection that either progressed to CIN3+ or cleared (not recorded which). The sequencing input was blood buffy coat. The rearrangement links TRBV28 to TRBJ1-4, with D possibly matching TRBD1 (5 bases). The CDR3 is CASSSDSLPIEKLFF. The sequenced part of the CDR3 DNA is TGTGCCAGCAGTTCCGACAGCCTCCCCATTGAAAAA.